This T cell receptor (beta chain) was recovered during a study of blood T cell repertoires in COVID-19. About the study: Whether acute or convalescent, the COVID-19 samples came from the United States, Italy and Spain. T cells, B-cell-depleted T cells, or PBMCs provided the cDNA or gDNA that served as material.

Original methodology: Reference gene primer amplification in the assay estimated nucleated cell counts. The method was immunoSEQ multiplex PCR; TCRdb's version includes in-frame clones alone and lacks a portion of them. Clone size and the V and J calls come from that table; the DNA yielded D and trimming. The data contain more than 95,000 clones, approximately 80% of them singletons. Sequencing was done on a sample of peripheral blood. The source is a man aged 40-49 years with active or convalescent COVID-19.

The CDR3: CASSPNQGSTEAFF. The CDR3 nucleotides read TGTGCCAGCTCACCGAATCAGGGATCCACTGAAGCTTTCTTT. The rearrangement uses TRBV18 and TRBJ1-1; a weak D match, TRBD1 (5 bases). Germline V gene sequence: CDR1 KGHSH, CDR2 LQKENI. The CDR3 spans 14 residues. With 3 bases removed from V and 4 bases from J, the gap between germline ends came to 12 bases.